This T cell receptor (beta chain) comes out of a study of T cells in Graves' hyperthyroidism and ophthalmopathy (dated by TCRdb to about 2019). Broadly, across the study: Peripheral blood was sampled at the time of initial diagnosis, prior to any treatment. The paper reports TCR Vbeta CDR3 sequencing of approximately 140 peripheral blood samples: some 44 ophthalmopathy, some 80 hyperthyroidism and approximately 17 progressor patients. A discovery cohort of about 96 patients, about 43 with Graves' ophthalmopathy and approximately 60 with stable Graves' hyperthyroidism, was used to find distinguishing TCR V-J signatures. In more than 5 Graves' hyperthyroidism patients, the study also compared T-cell repertoires from thyroid tissue with T-cell repertoires from blood. Once sampling was done, hyperthyroidism patients were given methimazole at a starting dose of 30 mg daily, whereas ophthalmopathy patients were given high-dose intravenous methylprednisolone. An independent validation cohort of 18 to 20 hyperthyroidism patients and roughly 16 patients who later progressed to ophthalmopathy tested prospective prediction of ophthalmopathy. The roughly 100 discovery patients were randomly split 7:3 into training and test sets.

The TCR beta CDR3 regions were amplified from the RNA transcripts. The first round of RT-PCR for the TCR CDR3 was performed with the HTBI primer set and the Qiagen OneStep RT-PCR kit. The libraries were constructed in a second round of multiplex PCR and then size-selected and purified. Paired-end sequencing of the libraries was performed with 100 bp reads on an Illumina HiSeq2000. As for the original processing: Raw data were processed with SOAPnuke, discarding reads with adapters, uncalled bases, mean Phred below 15, or no exact constant-primer or identifier match. High-quality paired reads were merged with COPE v1.2.5, and unique nucleotide sequences were defined as clonotypes. Clonotypes were aligned to IMGT TRBV, TRBD and TRBJ reference segments using MiTCR v1.1. Only V-J combinations with frequency above 0.0001, covering 99% to 99.2% of repertoires, were analysed. A TCS score was defined as the ratio between F50 (clonal expansion) and ExV (chaos), using BLOSUM62-based TCRdist between CDR3 peptides within each V-J. Welch's t-statistics and random forest reduced some 510 V-J features to under 15, which were used in a naive Bayes classifier (R e1071). TCRdb trimmed the raw reads at Q25, called clones with MiXCR and kept productive beta chains. Each CDR3 protein appears once, grouped with its most common genes and DNA. These V and J calls originate from TCRdb's pipeline instead of the authors' own analysis. The table for this sample lists some 350,000 distinct CDR3 sequences; about 18% of them were counted only once. Around 3.4% of the sample comes from the top ten.

The germline V end is reduced by 3 bases and the J end by 9 bases; junction bases left unmatched: 3. The CDR3 runs 13 amino acids, cysteine and phenylalanine included. Only the CDR3 DNA stays, 39 bases, in frame from base 1. Graves' hyperthyroidism was defined as stable when no progression to ophthalmopathy occurred over 18 months of follow-up. Hyperthyroidism patients were aged 18 to 65 years and newly diagnosed, with disease duration of less than 2 months. Patients with uncontrolled infections, other autoimmune diseases, pregnancy or lactation were excluded. Diagnoses were based on clinical symptoms, serum thyroxine and TRAb, thyroid ultrasound and orbital computed tomography. PBMCs were separated from around 9.1 ml of fresh peripheral blood using Ficoll-Paque density gradient centrifugation. Total RNA was extracted using Trizol reagent, and RNA quality was assessed on an Agilent 2100 Bioanalyzer.

Many counts were recorded for this clonotype. It has no known antigen specificity. Nothing much larger sits one base from this clone, and base qualities are not available. What the study reported, not specific to this receptor: In validation, progression to ophthalmopathy was predicted by the model with nearly 71% sensitivity and 72% to 85% specificity, a median of roughly 6.4 months before onset. No statistical method was used to fix the sample size in advance, and group allocation was not hidden from the investigators. Ophthalmopathy was separated from stable hyperthyroidism by a 13 V-J signature model, with approximately 89% sensitivity and about 81% specificity obtained in cross-validation and 80%/75% obtained in testing. Most expanded thyroid clonotypes (frequency above 0.001) were also detected in blood, suggesting blood repertoires may reflect thyroid immune responses.

The sequence is built from TRBV12-3 or TRBV12-4 and TRBJ1-2, and TRBD1 aligns with 11 junction nucleotides. The source material was blood. This TCR was recovered from a woman aged 18-29 years with Graves' hyperthyroidism. The CDR3 reads CASSFGTGGSYTF. The DNA sequence is as follows: TGTGCCAGCAGTTTCGGGACAGGGGGTAGCTACACCTTC.